The 10 T cell receptor beta chains reported below all come from one sample, sequenced in a study of T cells in Graves' hyperthyroidism and ophthalmopathy. RNA transcripts served as the template for amplifying TCR beta CDR3 regions. Researchers ran a first-round RT-PCR on the TCR CDR3 using the HTBI primer set. TCRdb reanalysed the multiplex PCR reads using MiXCR and keeps one entry per CDR3 protein. The top ten clones hold roughly 50% of a sample with about 210,000 distinct CDR3 sequences, over 15% of them seen once. Sequenced material: blood. The receptors stem from a man aged 45-65 years with Graves' hyperthyroidism.

This clonotype showed up just a few times. The V call is TRBV7-8, the J call TRBJ2-6; D uncertain. The CDR3 totals 16 residues. V was shortened by 1 base and J by 2 bases, with 9 bases between the two germline ends. Germline lookup yields CDR1 SGHVS and CDR2 FQNEAQ. The CDR3 coding sequence is TGTGCCAGCAGCTTAGGGGTTGCGGCTGGGGCCAACGTCCTGACTTTC. Protein sequence: CASSLGVAAGANVLTF. The full variable domain, rest sourced from reference TRBV7-8 and TRBJ2-6, is GAGVSQSPRYKVAKRGQDVALRCDPISGHVSLFWYQQALGQGPEFLTYFQNEAQLDKSGLPSDRFFAERPEGSVSTLKIQRTQQEDSAVYLCASSLGVAAGANVLTFGAGSRLTVL.

This clonotype came up many times. The rearrangement joins TRBV2 to TRBJ1-4; no definite D call. Germline loops: CDR1 SNHLY, CDR2 FYNNEI. This CDR3 is 18 amino acids long. Trimming removed 1 base at V and 4 bases at J, with 19 bases between. The CDR3 loop is CASSEVDRLGANNEKLFF. CDR3 coding DNA: TGTGCCAGCAGTGAAGTAGACCGTTTAGGTGCCAATAATGAAAAACTGTTTTTT.

This clonotype was detected ten times or more. This chain uses TRBV28 with TRBJ2-1; 9 bases line up with TRBD2. With 2 bases clipped from V and 5 bases from J, the junction kept 16 bases outside the gene matches. The CDR3 covers 19 residues. Germline V lookup: CDR1 MDHEN, CDR2 SYDVKM. CDR3 residues: CASSLSSLAGTYGDNEQFF. In nucleotides, the CDR3 is TGTGCCAGCAGTTTAAGTTCCCTAGCGGGGACCTACGGGGACAATGAGCAGTTCTTC. Looking up the rest from reference TRBV28 and TRBJ2-1 gives the full variable domain: DVKVTQSSRYLVKRTGEKVFLECVQDMDHENMFWYRQDPGLGLRLIYFSYDVKMKEKGDIPEGYSVSREKKERFSLILESASTNQTSMYLCASSLSSLAGTYGDNEQFFGPGTRLTVL.

The table lists this clonotype with a few counts. This chain joins TRBV6-1 and TRBJ2-1, with no clear D. The CDR3 extends over 14 amino acids. Trimming took 5 bases from V and 5 from J, leaving 13 bases between them. The V gene's germline CDR1 is MNHNS and CDR2 SASEGT. The CDR3 is CASSPGGPNNEQFF. CDR3 DNA: TGTGCCAGCAGTCCCGGCGGACCGAACAATGAGCAGTTCTTC.

There are many counts of this clonotype. The V call is TRBV5-1, the J call TRBJ2-1, with D possibly matching TRBD2 (6 bases). V gave up 0 bases and J gave up 9 bases, with 10 bases separating them. The CDR3 loop spans 13 amino acids. CDR1 and CDR2 from the germline V gene are SGHRS and YFSETQ. The CDR3 protein is CASSLVSTSEQFF. The CDR3 nucleotides are TGCGCCAGCAGCTTGGTTTCGACTAGTGAGCAGTTCTTC. The whole variable domain, filled in from reference TRBV5-1 and TRBJ2-1, reads KAGVTQTPRYLIKTRGQQVTLSCSPISGHRSVSWYQQTPGQGLQFLFEYFSETQRNKGNFPGRFSGRQFSNSRSEMNVSTLELGDSALYLCASSLVSTSEQFFGPGTRLTVL.

This rearrangement joins TRBV7-2 to TRBJ2-5; D is uncertain. V was trimmed by 2 bases and J by 2 bases, leaving 6 bases between them. The germline V gene encodes CDR1 SGHTA and CDR2 FQGNSA. This CDR3 is 13 amino acids long. For the CDR3, the DNA is TGTGCCAGCAGCTTATGGGAACAAGAGACCCAGTACTTC. It is translated as CASSLWEQETQYF.

The CDR3 here is CASSFGLAGGYEQYF. DNA for the CDR3: TGTGCCAGCAGTTTCGGACTAGCGGGTGGATACGAGCAGTACTTC. The genes are TRBV28 and TRBJ2-7; the match to TRBD2 covers 11 bases. Per the germline V gene, CDR1 is MDHEN and CDR2 is SYDVKM. The V and J ends lost 3 bases and 4 bases, in that order; junction bases with no gene match: 5. CDR3 length: 15 residues.

The chain combines TRBV27 with TRBJ2-5; D ambiguous. V was cut by 4 bases and J by 4 bases, with 10 bases left in between. This CDR3 spans 13 amino acids. CDR1 and CDR2 from the germline V gene are MNHEY and SMNVEV (reference sequence). Here the CDR3 DNA reads TGTGCCAGCAGTTCGGATTGGGGAGAGACCCAGTACTTC. This sequence encodes CASSSDWGETQYF.

This clonotype has ten or more counts. V is TRBV27 and J is TRBJ1-2; perhaps TRBD1 as D (5 bases). Germline V gene data show CDR1 as MNHEY and CDR2 as SMNVEV (reference sequence). The CDR3 runs to 15 residues. V gave up 3 bases and J gave up 8 bases, with 19 bases separating them. The CDR3 DNA sequence: TGTGCCAGCAGTTTTATGGGGGGGATCTTAGGCGGCTACACCTTC. Its protein product is CASSFMGGILGGYTF.

This clonotype was seen at least ten times. The V and J genes are TRBV2 and TRBJ2-1; 10 bases match TRBD1. CDR1 is SNHLY and CDR2 is FYNNEI in the germline V gene. This CDR3 spans 15 amino acids. V was pared by 5 bases and J by 4 bases, with 5 bases of the junction left unmatched. The CDR3 loop reads CASSPDRGRYNEQFF. The DNA of the CDR3 is TGTGCCAGCAGTCCAGACAGGGGGCGATACAATGAGCAGTTCTTC.